Given below is one T cell receptor (beta chain) in context. Antigen unknown. This record belongs to a study of T cells in Graves' hyperthyroidism and ophthalmopathy. Overall study: Peripheral blood was taken when the disease was first diagnosed, before any treatment began.

The investigators amplified TCR beta CDR3 regions from RNA transcripts. First-round RT-PCR with HTBI primers amplified the TCR CDR3 region. MiXCR, applied by TCRdb to the multiplex PCR reads, yields one record per CDR3 protein. The sample shows 400,000 to 550,000 distinct CDR3 sequences, about 24% of them seen only once. Together with thyroid ultrasound, orbital computed tomography, serum thyroxine and TRAb, clinical symptoms were used for diagnoses. Study conclusions and caveats: The model predicted ophthalmopathy a median around seven months before onset.

CDR1 MDHEN and CDR2 SYDVKM come from the germline V gene. Unmatched junction bases numbered 21, after V lost 6 bases and J lost 6 bases. The CDR3 sequence is 19 residues long. The sequence was obtained from a woman aged 25 to 39 with Graves' ophthalmopathy. Sequencing was performed on blood. The genes are TRBV28 and TRBJ2-7; the match to TRBD2 covers 12 bases. This CDR3 is CASSPETGLAGPPGLEQYF. The CDR3 DNA reads TGTGCCAGCAGCCCAGAGACGGGACTAGCGGGTCCCCCAGGGCTCGAGCAGTACTTC.